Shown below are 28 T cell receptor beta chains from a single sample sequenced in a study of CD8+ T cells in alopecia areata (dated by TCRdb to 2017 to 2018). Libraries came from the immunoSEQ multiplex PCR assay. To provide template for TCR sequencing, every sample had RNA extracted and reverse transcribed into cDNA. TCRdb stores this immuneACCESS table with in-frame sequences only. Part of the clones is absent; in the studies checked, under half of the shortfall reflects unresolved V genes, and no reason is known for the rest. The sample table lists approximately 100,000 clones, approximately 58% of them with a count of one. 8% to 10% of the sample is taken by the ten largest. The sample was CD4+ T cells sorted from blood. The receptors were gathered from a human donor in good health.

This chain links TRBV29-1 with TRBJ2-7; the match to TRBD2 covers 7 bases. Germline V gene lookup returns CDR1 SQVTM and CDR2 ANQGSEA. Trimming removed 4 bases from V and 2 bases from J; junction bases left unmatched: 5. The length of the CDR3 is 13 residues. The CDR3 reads CSVAGGRAYEQYF. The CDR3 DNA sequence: TGCAGCGTTGCGGGGGGTCGAGCCTACGAGCAGTACTTC.

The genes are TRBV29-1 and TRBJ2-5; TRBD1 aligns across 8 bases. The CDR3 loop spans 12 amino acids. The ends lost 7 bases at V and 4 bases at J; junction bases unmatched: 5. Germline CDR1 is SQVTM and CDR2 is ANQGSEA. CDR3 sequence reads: CSAGQGRETQYF. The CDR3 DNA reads TGCAGCGCCGGACAGGGACGAGAGACCCAGTACTTC.

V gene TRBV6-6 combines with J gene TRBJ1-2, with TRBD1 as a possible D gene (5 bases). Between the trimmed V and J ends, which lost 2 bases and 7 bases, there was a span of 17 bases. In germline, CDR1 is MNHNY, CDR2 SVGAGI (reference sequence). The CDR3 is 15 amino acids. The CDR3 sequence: CASSYRAGGSAGYTF. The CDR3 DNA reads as TGTGCCAGCAGTTACAGAGCGGGGGGTTCGGCTGGCTACACCTTC.

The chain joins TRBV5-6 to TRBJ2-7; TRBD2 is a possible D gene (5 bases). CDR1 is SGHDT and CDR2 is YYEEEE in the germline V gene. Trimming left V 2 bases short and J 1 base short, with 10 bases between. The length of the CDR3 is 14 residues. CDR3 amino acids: CASSLGGRSYEQYF. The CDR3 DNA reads TGTGCCAGCAGCTTAGGAGGAAGGTCCTACGAGCAGTACTTC.

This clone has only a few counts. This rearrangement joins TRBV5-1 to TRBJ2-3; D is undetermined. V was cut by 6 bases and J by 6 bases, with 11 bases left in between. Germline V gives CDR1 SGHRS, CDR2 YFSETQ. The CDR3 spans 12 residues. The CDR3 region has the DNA TGCGCCAGCAACAGCCAAGGGGATACGCAGTATTTT. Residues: CASNSQGDTQYF.

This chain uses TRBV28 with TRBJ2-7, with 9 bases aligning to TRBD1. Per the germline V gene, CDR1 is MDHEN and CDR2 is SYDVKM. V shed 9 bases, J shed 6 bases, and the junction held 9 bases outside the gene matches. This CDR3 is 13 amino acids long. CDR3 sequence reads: CASLPGQGTEQYF. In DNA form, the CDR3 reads TGTGCCAGTTTACCGGGACAGGGAACCGAGCAGTACTTC. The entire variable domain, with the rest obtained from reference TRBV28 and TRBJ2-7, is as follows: DVKVTQSSRYLVKRTGEKVFLECVQDMDHENMFWYRQDPGLGLRLIYFSYDVKMKEKGDIPEGYSVSREKKERFSLILESASTNQTSMYLCASLPGQGTEQYFGPGTRLTVT.

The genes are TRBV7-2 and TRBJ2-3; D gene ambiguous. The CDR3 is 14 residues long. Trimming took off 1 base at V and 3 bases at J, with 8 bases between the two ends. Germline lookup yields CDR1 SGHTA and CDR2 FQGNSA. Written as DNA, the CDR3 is TGTGCCAGCAGCTTAGGAGTCAAGACAGATACGCAGTATTTT. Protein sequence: CASSLGVKTDTQYF.

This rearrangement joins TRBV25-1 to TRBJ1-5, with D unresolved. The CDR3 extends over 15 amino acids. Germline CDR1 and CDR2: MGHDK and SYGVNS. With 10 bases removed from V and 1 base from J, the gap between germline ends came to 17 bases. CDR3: CATPPGLSSNQPQHF. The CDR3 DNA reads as TGTGCCACCCCTCCGGGCCTGTCCAGCAATCAGCCCCAGCATTTT.

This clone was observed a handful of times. The CDR3 DNA sequence: TGTGCCAGCAGTTTCCTCCGGGACAGGGGCTCTGGGGCCAACGTCCTGACTTTC. Translated: CASSFLRDRGSGANVLTF. This chain connects TRBV27 to TRBJ2-6; 10 bases agree with TRBD1. The trim removed 3 bases at V and 0 bases at J, leaving 5 bases unmatched. Germline V gene sequence: CDR1 MNHEY, CDR2 SMNVEV (reference sequence). The CDR3 has 18 residues.

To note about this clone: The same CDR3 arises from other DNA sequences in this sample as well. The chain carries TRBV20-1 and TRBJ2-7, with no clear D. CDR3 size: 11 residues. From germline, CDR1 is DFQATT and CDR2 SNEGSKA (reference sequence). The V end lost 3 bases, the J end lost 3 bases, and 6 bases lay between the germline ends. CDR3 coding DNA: TGCAGTGCTAGGCGGAGCTACGAGCAGTACTTC. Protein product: CSARRSYEQYF.

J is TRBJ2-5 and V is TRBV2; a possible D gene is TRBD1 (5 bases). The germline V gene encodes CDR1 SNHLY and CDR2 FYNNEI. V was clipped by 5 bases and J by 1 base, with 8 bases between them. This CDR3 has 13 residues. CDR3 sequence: CASSTGIQETQYF. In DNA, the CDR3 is TGTGCCAGCAGTACAGGTATCCAAGAGACCCAGTACTTC.

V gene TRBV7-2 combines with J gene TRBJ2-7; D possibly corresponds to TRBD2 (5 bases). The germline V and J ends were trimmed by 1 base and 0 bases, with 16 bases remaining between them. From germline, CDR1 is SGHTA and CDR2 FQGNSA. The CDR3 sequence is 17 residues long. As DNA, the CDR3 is TGTGCCAGCAGCTTAGGTCTCGGCCGGGGTGTCTCCTACGAGCAGTACTTC. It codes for CASSLGLGRGVSYEQYF.

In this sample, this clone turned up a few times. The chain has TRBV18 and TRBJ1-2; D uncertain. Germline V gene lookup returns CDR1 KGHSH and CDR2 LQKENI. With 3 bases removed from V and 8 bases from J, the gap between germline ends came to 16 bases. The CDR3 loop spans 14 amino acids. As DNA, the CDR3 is TGTGCCAGCTCACCGGTCGGCCCGGCCCAGGGCTACACCTTC. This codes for CASSPVGPAQGYTF.

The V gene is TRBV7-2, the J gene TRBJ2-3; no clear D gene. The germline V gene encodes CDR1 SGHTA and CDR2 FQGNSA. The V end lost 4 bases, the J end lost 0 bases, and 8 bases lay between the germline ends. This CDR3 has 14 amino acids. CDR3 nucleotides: TGTGCCAGCAGCTCGATGTCCAGCACAGATACGCAGTATTTT. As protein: CASSSMSSTDTQYF. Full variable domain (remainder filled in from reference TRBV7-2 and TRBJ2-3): GAGVSQSPSNKVTEKGKDVELRCDPISGHTALYWYRQSLGQGLEFLIYFQGNSAPDKSGLPSDRFSAERTGGSVSTLTIQRTQQEDSAVYLCASSSMSSTDTQYFGPGTRLTVL.

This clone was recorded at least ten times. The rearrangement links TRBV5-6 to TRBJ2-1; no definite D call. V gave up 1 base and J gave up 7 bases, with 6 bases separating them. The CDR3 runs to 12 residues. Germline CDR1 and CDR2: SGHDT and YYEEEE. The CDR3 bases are TGTGCCAGCAGCTTGTACCGGAATGAGCAGTTCTTC. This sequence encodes CASSLYRNEQFF.

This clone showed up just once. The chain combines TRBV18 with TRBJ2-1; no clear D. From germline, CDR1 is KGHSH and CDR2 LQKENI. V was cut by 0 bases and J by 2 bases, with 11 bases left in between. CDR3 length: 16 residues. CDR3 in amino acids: CASSPPLASAYNEQFF. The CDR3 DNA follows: TGTGCCAGCTCACCACCGCTGGCGTCCGCCTACAATGAGCAGTTCTTC.

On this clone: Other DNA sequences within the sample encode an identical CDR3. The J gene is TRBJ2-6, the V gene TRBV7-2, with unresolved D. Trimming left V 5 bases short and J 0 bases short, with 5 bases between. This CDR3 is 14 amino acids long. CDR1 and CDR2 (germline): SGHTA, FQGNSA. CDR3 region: CASSPNSGANVLTF. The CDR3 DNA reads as TGTGCCAGCAGCCCAAACTCTGGGGCCAACGTCCTGACTTTC.

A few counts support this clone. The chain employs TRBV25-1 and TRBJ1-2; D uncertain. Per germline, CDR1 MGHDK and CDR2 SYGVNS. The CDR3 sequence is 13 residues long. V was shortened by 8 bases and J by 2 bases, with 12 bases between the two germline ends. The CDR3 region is CASQKSLNYGYTF. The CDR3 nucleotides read TGTGCCAGCCAGAAATCCCTAAACTATGGCTACACCTTC.

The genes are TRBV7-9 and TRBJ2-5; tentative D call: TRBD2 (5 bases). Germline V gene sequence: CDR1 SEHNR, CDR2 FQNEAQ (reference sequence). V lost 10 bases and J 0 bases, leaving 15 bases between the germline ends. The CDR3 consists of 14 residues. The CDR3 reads CATSGLEYQETQYF. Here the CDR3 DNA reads TGTGCCACCTCAGGACTTGAGTACCAAGAGACCCAGTACTTC.

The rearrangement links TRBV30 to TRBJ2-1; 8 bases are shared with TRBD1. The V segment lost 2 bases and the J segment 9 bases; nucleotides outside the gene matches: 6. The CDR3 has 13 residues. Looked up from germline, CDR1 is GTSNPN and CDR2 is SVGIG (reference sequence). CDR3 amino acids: CAWSPAGGSEQFF. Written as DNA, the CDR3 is TGTGCCTGGAGTCCCGCAGGGGGCAGTGAGCAGTTCTTC.

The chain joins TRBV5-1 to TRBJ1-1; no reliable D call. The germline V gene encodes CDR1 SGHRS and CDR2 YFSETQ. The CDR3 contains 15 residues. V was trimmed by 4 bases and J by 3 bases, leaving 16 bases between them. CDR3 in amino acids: CASSMELGPYTEAFF. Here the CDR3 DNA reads TGCGCCAGCAGCATGGAGCTAGGGCCCTACACTGAAGCTTTCTTT.

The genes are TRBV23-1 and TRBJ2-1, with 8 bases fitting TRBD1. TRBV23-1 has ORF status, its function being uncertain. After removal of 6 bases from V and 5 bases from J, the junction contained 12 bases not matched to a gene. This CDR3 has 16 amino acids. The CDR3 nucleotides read TGCGCCAGCAGCCCGACAGGACAGGGTGAACACAATGAGCAGTTCTTC. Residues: CASSPTGQGEHNEQFF.

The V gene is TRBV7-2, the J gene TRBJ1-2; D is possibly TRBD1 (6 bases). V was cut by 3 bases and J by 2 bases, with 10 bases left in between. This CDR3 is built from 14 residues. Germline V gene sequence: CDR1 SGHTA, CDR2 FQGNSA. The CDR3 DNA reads TGTGCCAGCAGCTTCAGTACAGGGAACTATGGCTACACCTTC. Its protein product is CASSFSTGNYGYTF.

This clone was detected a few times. CDR3 residues: CSVGTGGSSNQPQHF. CDR3 in DNA: TGCAGCGTGGGGACAGGGGGCTCATCCAATCAGCCCCAGCATTTT. The chain carries TRBV29-1 and TRBJ1-5; 12 nucleotides match TRBD1. The CDR3 runs to 15 residues. V was clipped by 6 bases and J by 3 bases; unmatched bases: 6. CDR1 SQVTM and CDR2 ANQGSEA come from the germline V gene.

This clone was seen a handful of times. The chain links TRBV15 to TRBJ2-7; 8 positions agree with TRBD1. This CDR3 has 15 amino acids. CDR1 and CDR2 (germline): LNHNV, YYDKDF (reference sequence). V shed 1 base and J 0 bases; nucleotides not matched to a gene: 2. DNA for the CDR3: TGTGCCACCAGCAGAGCCGGGACAGGCTCCTACGAGCAGTACTTC. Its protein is CATSRAGTGSYEQYF.

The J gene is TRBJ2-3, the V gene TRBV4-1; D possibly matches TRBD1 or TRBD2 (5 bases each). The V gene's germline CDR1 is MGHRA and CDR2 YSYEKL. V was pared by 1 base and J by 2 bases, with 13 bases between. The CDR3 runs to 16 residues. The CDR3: CASSQAPGPSTDTQYF. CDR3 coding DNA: TGCGCCAGCAGCCAAGCACCGGGACCCTCCACAGATACGCAGTATTTT.

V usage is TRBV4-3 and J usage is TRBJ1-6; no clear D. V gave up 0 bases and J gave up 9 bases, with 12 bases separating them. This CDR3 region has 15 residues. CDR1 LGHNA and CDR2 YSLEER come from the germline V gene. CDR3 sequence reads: CASSQDWGRGSPLHF. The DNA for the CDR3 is TGCGCCAGCAGCCAAGATTGGGGAAGAGGTTCACCCCTCCACTTT.

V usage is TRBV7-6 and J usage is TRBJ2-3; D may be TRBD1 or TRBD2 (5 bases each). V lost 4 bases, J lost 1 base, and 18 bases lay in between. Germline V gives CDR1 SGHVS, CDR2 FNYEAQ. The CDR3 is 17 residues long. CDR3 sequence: CASSSGRRIARTDTQYF. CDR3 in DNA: TGTGCCAGCAGCTCAGGGCGGCGGATAGCGCGCACAGATACGCAGTATTTT.